The next 22 T cell receptor beta chains were all read from a single sample in a study of cytomegalovirus exposure and HLA in healthy donors. Primers included in the PCR were 60 Vbeta and 13 Jbeta primers. The data were produced by immunoSEQ multiplex PCR, yet TCRdb's version contains in-frame clones alone and is incomplete. This sample has approximately 150,000 clones, with over 65% found just once. Sequenced: PBMCs. The source is a man in his late teens or twenties in good health and CMV-seropositive.

This sequence joins TRBV7-9 and TRBJ2-3, with 11 bases aligning to TRBD2. J lost 4 bases, V lost 5 bases, and 5 bases had no gene match. Looked up from germline, CDR1 is SEHNR and CDR2 is FQNEAQ (reference sequence). CDR3 length: 15 residues. As DNA, the CDR3 is TGTGCCAGCAGCCGGACTAGCGGGTCCCCAGATACGCAGTATTTT. Its translation: CASSRTSGSPDTQYF.

The sample holds a few counts of this clone. The chain links TRBV7-9 to TRBJ2-2; 10 nucleotides agree with TRBD2. V shed 5 bases, J shed 6 bases, and the junction held 9 bases outside the gene matches. Per germline, CDR1 SEHNR and CDR2 FQNEAQ (reference sequence). CDR3 length: 16 amino acids. The CDR3 spells CASSTTGTSESGELFF. The CDR3 DNA reads as TGTGCCAGCAGCACTACCGGGACTAGCGAGTCCGGGGAGCTGTTTTTT.

This chain joins TRBV2 and TRBJ1-2, with TRBD1 matching over 9 bases. The CDR3 runs 16 residues. CDR1 is SNHLY, CDR2 FYNNEI, per germline. The V segment lost 0 bases and the J segment 4 bases; nucleotides outside the gene matches: 6. The DNA for the CDR3 is TGTGCCAGCAGTGAAGCGCCGGGACAGGGAAGCTATGGCTACACCTTC. This codes for CASSEAPGQGSYGYTF. Full variable domain (missing parts from reference TRBV2 and TRBJ1-2): EPEVTQTPSHQVTQMGQEVILRCVPISNHLYFYWYRQILGQKVEFLVSFYNNEISEKSEIFDDQFSVERPDGSNFTLKIRSTKLEDSAMYFCASSEAPGQGSYGYTFGSGTRLTVV.

V gene TRBV25-1 combines with J gene TRBJ2-5; D gene uncertain. Germline CDR1 and CDR2: MGHDK and SYGVNS. The ends were cut back, 6 bases at V and 1 base at J, with 3 bases in the middle. The CDR3 length is 11 residues. DNA of the CDR3: TGTGCCAGCAGCCTCCAAGAGACCCAGTACTTC. It encodes CASSLQETQYF.

This clone was detected a few times. The J gene is TRBJ2-3, the V gene TRBV11-2; 10 bases line up with TRBD2. The germline V gene has CDR1 SGHAT and CDR2 FQNNGV. This CDR3 spans 16 amino acids. With 5 bases clipped from V and 1 base from J, the junction kept 6 bases outside the gene matches. The chain's CDR3 is CASSLQGTSGTDTQYF. CDR3 nucleotide sequence: TGTGCCAGCAGCCTACAAGGGACTAGCGGCACAGATACGCAGTATTTT.

Only a few counts were recorded for this clone. The chain combines TRBV5-6 with TRBJ1-1, with a tentative D call TRBD1 (5 bases). Germline CDR1 reads SGHDT; CDR2 reads YYEEEE. This CDR3 spans 12 amino acids. Trimming took 6 bases from V and 5 from J, leaving 11 bases between them. CDR3 in DNA: TGTGCCAGCACCGGGGGTCGGACTGAAGCTTTCTTT. It yields the protein CASTGGRTEAFF.

This chain uses TRBV5-1 with TRBJ1-1; possible D gene TRBD1, 6 bases. Between the trimmed V and J ends, which lost 4 bases and 7 bases, there was a span of 17 bases. CDR1 and CDR2 (germline): SGHRS, YFSETQ. The CDR3 loop spans 14 amino acids. CDR3 amino acids: CASSPPGGGDEAFF. DNA of the CDR3: TGCGCCAGCAGCCCTCCGGGGGGCGGCGATGAAGCTTTCTTT.

This sequence joins TRBV19 and TRBJ1-2; 10 bases are a match to TRBD1. CDR1 and CDR2 from the germline V gene are LNHDA and SQIVND (reference sequence). V dropped 5 bases and J dropped 8; count of bases not matched to a gene: 11. The CDR3 is 15 amino acids. The CDR3 sequence is CASSPMGQGPGGYTF. CDR3 bases: TGTGCCAGTAGTCCTATGGGACAGGGGCCGGGGGGCTACACCTTC.

In its sample, this clone was seen a few times. CDR3 region: CASSLSGTAAAPQGYTF. CDR3 DNA: TGTGCCAGCTCACTATCCGGGACAGCTGCAGCTCCACAGGGCTACACCTTC. V usage is TRBV18 and J usage is TRBJ1-2; 7 bases line up with TRBD1. This CDR3 is 17 amino acids long. The germline gives CDR1 KGHSH, CDR2 LQKENI. V lost 4 bases to trimming and J lost 8 bases; unmatched junction nucleotides: 19.

This chain uses TRBV13 with TRBJ1-2; TRBD1 might be the D (5 bases). Germline assignment: CDR1 PRHDT and CDR2 FYEKMQ (reference sequence). The length of the CDR3 is 18 residues. V was trimmed by 0 bases and J by 3 bases, leaving 20 bases between them. CDR3 amino acids: CASSLGQFPGPGDYGYTF. As DNA, the CDR3 is TGTGCCAGCAGCTTAGGTCAATTCCCGGGACCGGGGGACTATGGCTACACCTTC.

V is TRBV5-1 and J is TRBJ2-2, with TRBD1 matching 9 bases. CDR1 is SGHRS, CDR2 YFSETQ, per germline. The V gene end was trimmed by 0 bases and the J gene end by 4 bases; junction bases not matched to a gene: 1. This CDR3 region has 15 residues. CDR3 amino acids: CASSLGQGGTGELFF. The CDR3 DNA is TGCGCCAGCAGCTTGGGACAGGGGGGCACCGGGGAGCTGTTTTTT. The full variable domain, with the rest looked up from reference TRBV5-1 and TRBJ2-2, is KAGVTQTPRYLIKTRGQQVTLSCSPISGHRSVSWYQQTPGQGLQFLFEYFSETQRNKGNFPGRFSGRQFSNSRSEMNVSTLELGDSALYLCASSLGQGGTGELFFGEGSRLTVL.

This clone occurred many times. J is TRBJ1-1 and V is TRBV2; possibly TRBD1 for D (6 bases). Germline V gene data show CDR1 as SNHLY and CDR2 as FYNNEI. The CDR3 totals 13 residues. Trimming took off 7 bases at V and 1 base at J, with 10 bases between the two ends. In DNA, the CDR3 is TGTGCCAGCACTAAGGGGGAGAACACTGAAGCTTTCTTT. This codes for CASTKGENTEAFF.

The chain has TRBV9 and TRBJ1-2; 8 nucleotides line up with TRBD1. V dropped 3 bases and J dropped 8; count of bases not matched to a gene: 12. Germline CDR1 reads SGDLS; CDR2 reads YYNGEE. The CDR3 totals 15 residues. CDR3 residues: CASSAGTGFIEGYTF. In DNA, the CDR3 is TGTGCCAGCAGCGCCGGGACAGGCTTCATAGAAGGCTACACCTTC.

This clone was picked up a small number of times. The V call is TRBV7-3, the J call TRBJ2-3; 7 bases are a match to TRBD2. CDR3 size: 15 residues. CDR1 and CDR2 from the germline V gene are SGHTA and FQGTGA. V shed 3 bases, J shed 2 bases, and the junction held 5 bases outside the gene matches. The CDR3 region is CASSFRGGPTDTQYF. DNA of the CDR3: TGTGCCAGCAGCTTTAGGGGAGGGCCCACAGATACGCAGTATTTT.

The rearrangement links TRBV19 to TRBJ1-2; no firm D call. This CDR3 has 12 amino acids. Trimming stripped 6 bases from V and 8 bases from J, with 13 bases between. CDR1 and CDR2 (germline): LNHDA, SQIVND (reference sequence). The CDR3 loop is CASSRLVEGYTF. In DNA, the CDR3 is TGTGCCAGTAGCCGACTCGTGGAAGGCTACACCTTC.

This chain joins TRBV5-6 and TRBJ2-2, with 7 bases identical to TRBD2. The CDR3 consists of 18 residues. Germline V lookup: CDR1 SGHDT, CDR2 YYEEEE. V was pared by 1 base and J by 1 base, with 10 bases of the junction left unmatched. CDR3 nucleotide sequence: TGTGCCAGCAGCTTGTTGAGGGCTAGCGGTATGAACACCGGGGAGCTGTTTTTT. As protein: CASSLLRASGMNTGELFF.

The chain couples TRBV11-2 to TRBJ2-2; TRBD2 is a possible D gene (6 bases). Germline V gene sequence: CDR1 SGHAT, CDR2 FQNNGV. The CDR3 covers 17 residues. Trimming shortened V by 5 bases and J by 0 bases, and 16 bases separated the two germline ends. In nucleotides, the CDR3 is TGTGCCAGCAGCCCAGGACTACAGACCGCGAACACCGGGGAGCTGTTTTTT. It translates to CASSPGLQTANTGELFF.

Notes on this clone: An end of the junction differs from the germline gene, which may be a read error. This chain links TRBV19 with TRBJ1-5; D may be TRBD1 (5 bases). The CDR3 totals 14 residues. Germline CDR1 reads LNHDA; CDR2 reads SQIVND (reference sequence). The CDR3 region is CASSKGQGVKPEHF. The DNA for the CDR3 is TGTGCCAGTAGTAAGGGGCAGGGTGTTAAGCCCGAGCATTTT.

V is TRBV27 and J is TRBJ1-1, with D perhaps matching TRBD1 (5 bases). CDR1 MNHEY and CDR2 SMNVEV come from the germline V gene (reference sequence). CDR3 size: 13 residues. V lost 3 bases, J lost 8 bases, and 13 bases lay in between. The CDR3 coding sequence is TGTGCCAGCAGTTTGACAACCCACAGGGAAGCTTTCTTT. It codes for CASSLTTHREAFF.

V gene TRBV10-1 combines with J gene TRBJ2-2; maybe TRBD1 (6 bases). The CDR3 covers 15 residues. V was shortened by 7 bases and J by 4 bases, with 16 bases between the two germline ends. Germline V CDR1 and CDR2: WNHNN, SYGVQD (reference sequence). CDR3 residues: CASNPDSQTTGELFF. Written as DNA, the CDR3 is TGCGCCAGCAACCCGGACAGCCAAACCACCGGGGAGCTGTTTTTT.

The count of this clone is one. The J gene is TRBJ2-6, the V gene TRBV30; 7 bases are shared with TRBD2. The length of the CDR3 is 16 residues. The junction had 4 bases not matched to a gene; V was cut back by 2 bases and J by 0 bases. Germline V lookup: CDR1 GTSNPN, CDR2 SVGIG (reference sequence). The CDR3 sequence is CAWSRGESSGANVLTF. CDR3 sequence (DNA): TGTGCCTGGAGTCGGGGGGAGAGCTCTGGGGCCAACGTCCTGACTTTC.

This sequence joins TRBV7-8 and TRBJ2-4; D gene uncertain. From germline, CDR1 is SGHVS and CDR2 FQNEAQ. This CDR3 comprises 15 residues. V lost 2 bases and J 4 bases, leaving 12 bases between the germline ends. The CDR3 DNA reads TGTGCCAGCAGCTTATCAAGTGGGCAGAAAAACATTCAGTACTTC. Its protein product is CASSLSSGQKNIQYF.